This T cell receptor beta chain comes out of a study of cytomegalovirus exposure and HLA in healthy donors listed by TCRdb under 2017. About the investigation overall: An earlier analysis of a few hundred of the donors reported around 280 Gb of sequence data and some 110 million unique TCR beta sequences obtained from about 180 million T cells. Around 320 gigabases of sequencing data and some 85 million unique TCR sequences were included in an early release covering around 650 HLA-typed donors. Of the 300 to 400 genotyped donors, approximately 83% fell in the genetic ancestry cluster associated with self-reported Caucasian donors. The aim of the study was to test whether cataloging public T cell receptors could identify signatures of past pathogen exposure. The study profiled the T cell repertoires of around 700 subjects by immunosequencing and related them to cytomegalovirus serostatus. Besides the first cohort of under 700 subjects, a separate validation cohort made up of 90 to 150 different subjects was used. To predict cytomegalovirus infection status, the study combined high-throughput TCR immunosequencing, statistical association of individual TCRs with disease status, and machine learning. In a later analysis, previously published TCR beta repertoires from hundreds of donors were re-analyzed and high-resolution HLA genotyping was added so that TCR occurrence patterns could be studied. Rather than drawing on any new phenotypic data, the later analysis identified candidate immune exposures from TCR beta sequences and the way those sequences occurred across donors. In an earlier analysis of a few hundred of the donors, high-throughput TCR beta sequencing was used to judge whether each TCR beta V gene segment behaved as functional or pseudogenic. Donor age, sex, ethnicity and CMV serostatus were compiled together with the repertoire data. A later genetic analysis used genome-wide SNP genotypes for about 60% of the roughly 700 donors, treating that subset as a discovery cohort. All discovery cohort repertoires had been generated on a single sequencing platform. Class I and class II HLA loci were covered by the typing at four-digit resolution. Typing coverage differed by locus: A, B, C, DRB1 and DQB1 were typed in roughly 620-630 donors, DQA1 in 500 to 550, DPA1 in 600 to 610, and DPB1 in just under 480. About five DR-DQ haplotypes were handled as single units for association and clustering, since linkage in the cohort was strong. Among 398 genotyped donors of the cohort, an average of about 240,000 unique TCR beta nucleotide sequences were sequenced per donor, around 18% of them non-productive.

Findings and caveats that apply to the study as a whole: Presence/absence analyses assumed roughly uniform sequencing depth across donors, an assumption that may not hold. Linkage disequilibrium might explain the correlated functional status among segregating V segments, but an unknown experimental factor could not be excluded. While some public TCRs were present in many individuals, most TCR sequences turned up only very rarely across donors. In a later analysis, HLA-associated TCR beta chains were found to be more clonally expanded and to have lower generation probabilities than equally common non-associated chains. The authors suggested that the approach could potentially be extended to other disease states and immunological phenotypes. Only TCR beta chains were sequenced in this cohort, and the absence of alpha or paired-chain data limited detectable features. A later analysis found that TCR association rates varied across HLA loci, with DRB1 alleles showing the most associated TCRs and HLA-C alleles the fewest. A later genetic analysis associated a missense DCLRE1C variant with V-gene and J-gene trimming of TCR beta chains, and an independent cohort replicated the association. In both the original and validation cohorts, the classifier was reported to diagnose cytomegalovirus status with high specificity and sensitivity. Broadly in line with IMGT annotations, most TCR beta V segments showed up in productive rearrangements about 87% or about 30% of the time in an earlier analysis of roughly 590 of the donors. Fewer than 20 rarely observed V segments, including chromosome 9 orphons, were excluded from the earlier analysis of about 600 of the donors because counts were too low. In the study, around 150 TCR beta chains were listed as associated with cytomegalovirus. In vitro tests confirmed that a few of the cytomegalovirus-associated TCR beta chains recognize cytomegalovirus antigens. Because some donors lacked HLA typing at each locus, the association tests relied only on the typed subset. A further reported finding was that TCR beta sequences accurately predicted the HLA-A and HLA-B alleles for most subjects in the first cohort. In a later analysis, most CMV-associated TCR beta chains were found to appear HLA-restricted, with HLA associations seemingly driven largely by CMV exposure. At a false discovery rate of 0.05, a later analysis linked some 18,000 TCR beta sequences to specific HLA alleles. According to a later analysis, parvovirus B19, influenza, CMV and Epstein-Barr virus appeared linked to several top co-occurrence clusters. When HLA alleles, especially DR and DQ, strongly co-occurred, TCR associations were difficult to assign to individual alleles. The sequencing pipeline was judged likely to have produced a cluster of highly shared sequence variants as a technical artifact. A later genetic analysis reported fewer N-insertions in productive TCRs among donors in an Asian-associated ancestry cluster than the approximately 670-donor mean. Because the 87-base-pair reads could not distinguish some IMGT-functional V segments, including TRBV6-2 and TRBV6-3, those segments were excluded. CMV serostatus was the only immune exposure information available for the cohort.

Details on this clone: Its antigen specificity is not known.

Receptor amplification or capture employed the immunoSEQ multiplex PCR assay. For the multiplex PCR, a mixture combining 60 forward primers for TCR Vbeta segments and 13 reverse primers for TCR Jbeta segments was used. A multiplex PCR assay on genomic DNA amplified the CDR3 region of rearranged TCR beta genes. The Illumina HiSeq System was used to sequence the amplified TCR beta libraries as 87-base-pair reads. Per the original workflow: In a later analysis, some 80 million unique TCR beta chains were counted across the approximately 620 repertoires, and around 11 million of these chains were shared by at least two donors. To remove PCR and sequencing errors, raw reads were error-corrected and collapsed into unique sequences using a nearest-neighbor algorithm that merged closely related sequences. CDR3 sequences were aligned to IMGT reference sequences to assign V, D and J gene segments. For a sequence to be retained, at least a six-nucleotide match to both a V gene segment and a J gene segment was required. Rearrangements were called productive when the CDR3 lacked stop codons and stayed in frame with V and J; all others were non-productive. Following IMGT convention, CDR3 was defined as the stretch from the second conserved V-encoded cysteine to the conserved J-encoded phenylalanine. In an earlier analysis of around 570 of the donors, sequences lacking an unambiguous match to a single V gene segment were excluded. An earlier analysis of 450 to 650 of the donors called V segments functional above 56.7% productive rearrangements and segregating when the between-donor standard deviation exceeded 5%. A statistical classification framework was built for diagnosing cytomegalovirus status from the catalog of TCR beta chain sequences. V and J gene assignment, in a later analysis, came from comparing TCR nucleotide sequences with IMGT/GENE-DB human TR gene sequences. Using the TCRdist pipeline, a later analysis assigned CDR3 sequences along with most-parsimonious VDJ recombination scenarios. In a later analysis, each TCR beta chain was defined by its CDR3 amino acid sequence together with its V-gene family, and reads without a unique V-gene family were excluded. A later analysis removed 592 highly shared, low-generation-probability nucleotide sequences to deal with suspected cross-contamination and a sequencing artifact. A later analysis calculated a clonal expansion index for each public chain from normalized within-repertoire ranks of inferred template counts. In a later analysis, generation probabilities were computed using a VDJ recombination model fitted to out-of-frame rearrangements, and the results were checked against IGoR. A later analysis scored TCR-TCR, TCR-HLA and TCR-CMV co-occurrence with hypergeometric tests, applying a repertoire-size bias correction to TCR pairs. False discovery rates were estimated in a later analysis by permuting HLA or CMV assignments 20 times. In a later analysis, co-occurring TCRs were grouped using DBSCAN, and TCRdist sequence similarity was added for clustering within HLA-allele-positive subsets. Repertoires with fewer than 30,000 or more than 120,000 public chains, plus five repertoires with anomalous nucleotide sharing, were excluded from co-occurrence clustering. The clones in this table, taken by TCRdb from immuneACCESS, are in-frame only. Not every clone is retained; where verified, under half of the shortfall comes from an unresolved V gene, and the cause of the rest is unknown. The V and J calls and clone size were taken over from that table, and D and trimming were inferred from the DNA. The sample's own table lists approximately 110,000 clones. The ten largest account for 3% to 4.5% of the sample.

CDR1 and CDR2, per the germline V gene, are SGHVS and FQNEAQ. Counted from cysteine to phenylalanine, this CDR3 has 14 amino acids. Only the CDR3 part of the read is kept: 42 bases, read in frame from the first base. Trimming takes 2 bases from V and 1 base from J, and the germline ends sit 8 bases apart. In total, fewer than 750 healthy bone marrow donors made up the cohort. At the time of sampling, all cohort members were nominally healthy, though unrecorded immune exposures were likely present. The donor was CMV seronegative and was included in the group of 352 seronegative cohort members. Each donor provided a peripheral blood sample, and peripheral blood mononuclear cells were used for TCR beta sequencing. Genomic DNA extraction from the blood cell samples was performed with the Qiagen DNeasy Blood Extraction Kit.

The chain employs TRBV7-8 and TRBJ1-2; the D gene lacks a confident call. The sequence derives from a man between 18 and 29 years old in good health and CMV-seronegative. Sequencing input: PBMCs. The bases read TGTGCCAGCAGCTTAAATTTTCTTAACTATGGCTACACCTTC. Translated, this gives CASSLNFLNYGYTF. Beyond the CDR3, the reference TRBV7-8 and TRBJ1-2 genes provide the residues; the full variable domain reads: GAGVSQSPRYKVAKRGQDVALRCDPISGHVSLFWYQQALGQGPEFLTYFQNEAQLDKSGLPSDRFFAERPEGSVSTLKIQRTQQEDSAVYLCASSLNFLNYGYTFGSGTRLTVV.